The TCR beta chain under discussion was sequenced for a study of TIL therapy for anti-PD-1-resistant metastatic lung cancer (dated by TCRdb to the early 2020s). For the study in its entirety: Enrolled patients had a median age of about 53 years (range about 38-75) and a median tumor PD-L1 proportion score of 4.5% to 6.5%. The cohort was composed predominantly of lung adenocarcinoma, with a few EGFR-mutant and two ALK-rearranged tumors included, and half of patients were identified as current or former smokers. A median non-synonymous tumor mutation burden of around 1.5 mutations per megabase was determined across the cohort by whole-exome sequencing. T cell receptor beta sequencing of tumor and peripheral blood was used to follow clonotypes across the tumor, the expanded TIL product and serial blood samples. Broader findings and caveats from the paper: The cohort was highly selected, with more treatment-naive, never-smoker and oncogene-addicted patients than typical, limiting generalizability. TIL culture showed high clonal turnover, with many enriched product clones undetected in the baseline tumor, suggesting clonal contraction rather than faithful expansion. Higher clonality and lower diversity were observed in expanded TIL cultures than in baseline intratumoral T cells (median clonality about 6% vs 30%, p < 0.0001). The study protocol defined all tumor marker inferences as exploratory.

Using bias-controlled multiplex PCR with the immunoSEQ v3 hsTCRB kit, the TCR beta CDR3 regions were amplified from genomic DNA. The TCR libraries were sequenced on an Illumina NextSeq 500 to around 2 million read pairs for survey level or about 4.5-6.5 million read pairs for deep level. For the original study's pipeline: Clonality was reported by immunoSEQ Analyzer software, which also assigned V, D and J genes and filtered out non-productive sequences. Repertoires were compared using productive Simpson clonality and Morisita overlap index of productive TRB rearrangements between infused TIL and blood. In TCRdb, the immuneACCESS table is reduced to in-frame sequences with V and J assigned. These tables do not hold every clone; where another copy was compared, an unresolved V gene accounts for under half, and the others remain unexplained. For V, J and clone size, that table is used; D and trimming come from the DNA. Here the sample has 25,000 to 30,000 clones; roughly two thirds occur a single time. About 16% of the sample lies in the top ten.

A word on this clone: Its antigen specificity is not known. No qualities accompany the bases; no much larger clone lies one base away.

The meaning of the sample's time point label: pre-treatment sample, taken before nivolumab and TIL therapy. Excised metastases, mostly pleural nodules or supraclavicular lymph nodes, were used as baseline tumor samples and were taken from the same resection from which TIL were grown. Before any PD-1/PD-L1 blockade was given, tumors were harvested, nivolumab was then administered, and patients who progressed went on to receive lymphodepletion, an infusion of expanded TIL, and IL-2. Adults with stage 4 NSCLC were enrolled in a dual-center phase I trial from 2017 to January 2020. The samples were drawn from an open-label, single-arm phase I trial testing tumor-infiltrating lymphocyte therapy combined with nivolumab in advanced non-small cell lung cancer. For each resected tumor, portions were snap-frozen in liquid nitrogen and kept at -80 degrees C. Tumor regions of interest were selected on H&E sections using laser-capture macrodissection, ground into roughly 14 mg aliquots, and extracted using Qiagen Allprep kits.

This receptor was obtained from a woman aged 25 to 80 with non-small cell lung cancer. This specimen was tumor tissue, taken at baseline.

The CDR3 in this case is CASSGGTSPAYNEQFF. The nucleotides are TGCGCCAGCAGCGGCGGAACTAGCCCGGCCTACAATGAGCAGTTCTTC. The sequence is built from TRBV5-1 and TRBJ2-1; the D gene is perhaps TRBD2, on 6 matching bases. V loses 4 bases, J loses 2 bases, and the germline ends lie 16 bases apart. CDR3 length: 16 amino acids, cysteine to phenylalanine. The retained sequence is limited to the CDR3, 48 bases, with the frame set at the first base. The germline V gene encodes CDR1 SGHRS and CDR2 YFSETQ.